A selection of T cell receptor beta chains follows, all from one sample in a study of neoadjuvant anti-PD-1 for oral cavity cancer. The method was immunoSEQ multiplex PCR; TCRdb's version includes in-frame clones alone and lacks a portion of them. The sample has about 13,000 clones, 67% seen once. Sequenced material: PBMCs, taken after nivolumab (anti-PD-1) treatment. The receptors stem from a person between 35 and 79 years old with oral cavity squamous cell carcinoma. Each CDR3 is given with its conserved first and last residue. The D gene is left open where the match is weak. The size of a clone is reported for some rows only, either as once, few or many, or as a class for expanded clones.

j_call,cdr3_length,v_call,clone_size,d_call,cdr3_aa,cdr3_nt
TRBJ2-7,15,TRBV7-6,-,-,CASKPLQAGSYEQYF,TGTGCCAGTAAACCGCTGCAGGCGGGCTCCTACGAGCAGTACTTC
TRBJ2-7,14,TRBV13,-,TRBD1,CASSFGQGAGEQYF,TGTGCCAGCAGCTTTGGCCAGGGGGCGGGCGAGCAGTACTTC
TRBJ2-1,14,TRBV7-3,few,TRBD2,CASSPGGGYNEQFF,TGTGCCAGCAGCCCTGGCGGGGGCTACAATGAGCAGTTCTTC
TRBJ1-4,12,TRBV10-3,few,-,CAISESGEKLFF,TGTGCCATCAGTGAGTCTGGTGAAAAACTGTTTTTT
TRBJ2-7,18,TRBV5-1,-,TRBD2,CASSLAGLAGGPSYEQYF,TGCGCCAGCAGCTTAGCAGGACTAGCGGGAGGGCCTTCCTACGAGCAGTACTTC
TRBJ2-5,15,TRBV19,-,TRBD1,CASSKTGGGMETQYF,TGTGCCAGTAGTAAGACAGGGGGCGGTATGGAGACCCAGTACTTC
TRBJ1-1,12,TRBV11-2,-,TRBD1,CASSLQGAEAFF,TGTGCCAGCAGCTTACAGGGGGCTGAAGCTTTCTTT
TRBJ2-1,11,TRBV10-3,-,-,CAISESAEQFF,TGTGCCATCAGTGAGTCCGCTGAGCAGTTCTTC
TRBJ2-2,14,TRBV11-3,-,TRBD2,CASSLLAGTGELFF,TGTGCCAGCAGCTTGCTAGCGGGCACCGGGGAGCTGTTTTTT
TRBJ2-4,17,TRBV27,once,TRBD1,CASRAGTGNGGQNIQYF,TGTGCCAGCCGAGCCGGGACAGGGAACGGGGGGCAAAACATTCAGTACTTC
TRBJ2-7,11,TRBV6-1,-,-,CASSVHYEQYF,TGTGCCAGCAGTGTCCATTACGAGCAGTACTTC
TRBJ1-1,12,TRBV5-6,once,-,CASSYTGTEAFF,TGTGCCAGCAGTTATACCGGGACTGAAGCTTTCTTT
TRBJ2-3,14,TRBV9,-,-,CASSVDRESHTQYF,TGTGCCAGCAGCGTAGACAGGGAGTCCCATACGCAGTATTTT
TRBJ1-1,16,TRBV30,-,TRBD1,CAWTPPLQGMNTEAFF,TGTGCCTGGACCCCTCCCTTACAGGGGATGAACACTGAAGCTTTCTTT
TRBJ1-5,13,TRBV30,few,-,CAWSVPGVQPQHF,TGTGCCTGGAGTGTACCGGGGGTTCAGCCCCAGCATTTT
TRBJ1-2,12,TRBV5-1,-,-,CASSLGQNGYTF,TGCGCCAGCAGCTTGGGACAAAATGGCTACACCTTC
TRBJ1-2,12,TRBV19,-,-,CASSPKRYGYTF,TGTGCCAGTAGTCCGAAACGCTATGGCTACACCTTC
TRBJ2-7,17,TRBV27,-,-,CASSTQPSTRLYYEQYF,TGTGCCAGCAGTACCCAGCCCTCCACCCGCCTTTACTACGAGCAGTACTTC
TRBJ2-7,14,TRBV4-1,once,-,CASSQTDTTYEQYF,TGCGCCAGCAGCCAGACCGACACCACCTACGAGCAGTACTTC
TRBJ2-1,18,TRBV14,few,TRBD2,CASSQDRRLAGGDLEQFF,TGTGCCAGCAGCCAAGACCGCAGACTAGCGGGAGGCGACCTTGAGCAGTTCTTC
TRBJ1-1,16,TRBV19,once,TRBD1,CASSTTGTGKVTEAFF,TGTGCCAGTAGTACTACCGGGACAGGGAAGGTGACTGAAGCTTTCTTT
TRBJ2-7,14,TRBV7-8,-,TRBD2,CASSVTSGTYEQYF,TGTGCCAGCAGCGTAACTAGCGGGACCTACGAGCAGTACTTC
TRBJ2-5,14,TRBV7-8,-,-,CASTPYEPGADQYF,TGTGCCAGCACCCCTTACGAGCCGGGGGCGGACCAGTACTTC
TRBJ2-1,17,TRBV27,-,-,CASSLLGPRDLRDEQFF,TGTGCCAGCAGTTTACTGGGGCCCCGGGACTTGCGAGATGAGCAGTTCTTC
TRBJ2-3,16,TRBV21-1,-,-,CASSKEPLAVTDTQYF,TGTGCCAGCAGCAAAGAGCCACTAGCGGTCACAGATACGCAGTATTTT